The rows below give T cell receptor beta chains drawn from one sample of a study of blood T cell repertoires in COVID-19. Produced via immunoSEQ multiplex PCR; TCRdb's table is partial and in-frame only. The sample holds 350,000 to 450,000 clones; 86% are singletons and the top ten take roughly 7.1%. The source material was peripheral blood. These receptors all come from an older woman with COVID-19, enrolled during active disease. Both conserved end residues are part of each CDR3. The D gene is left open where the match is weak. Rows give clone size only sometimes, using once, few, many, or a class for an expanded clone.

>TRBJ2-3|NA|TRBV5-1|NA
TGCGCCAGCCGAATCCCAGCAGGGCTGGGTACAGATACGCAGTATTTT
CASRIPAGLGTDTQYF
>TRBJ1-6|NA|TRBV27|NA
TGTGCCAGCTTCCCGGAGGGGACTCTGGGATATAATTCACCCCTCCACTTT
CASFPEGTLGYNSPLHF
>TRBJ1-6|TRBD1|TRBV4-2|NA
TGTGCCGGAAGGACAGGCGACTATTCACCCCTCCACTTT
CAGRTGDYSPLHF
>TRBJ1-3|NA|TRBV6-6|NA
TGTGCCAGCAGTGACGGGAGGGACACCATATATTTT
CASSDGRDTIYF
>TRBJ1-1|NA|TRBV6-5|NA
TGTGCCAGCAGCAACCCCCGGACTGAAGCTTTCTTT
CASSNPRTEAFF
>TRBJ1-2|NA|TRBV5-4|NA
TGTGCCAGCAGGTCCGGGACATTTGGCTACACCTTC
CASRSGTFGYTF
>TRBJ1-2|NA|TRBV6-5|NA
TGTGCCAGCAGTTACATTCCGGGGGGGGGCTATGGCTACACCTTC
CASSYIPGGGYGYTF
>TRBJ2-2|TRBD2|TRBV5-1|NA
TGCGCCAGCAGGACTAGCGGGGGCGTCACCGGGGAGCTGTTTTTT
CASRTSGGVTGELFF
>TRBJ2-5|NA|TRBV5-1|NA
TGCGCCAGCAGCCCCCTCCGGGGAGAGACCCAGTACTTC
CASSPLRGETQYF
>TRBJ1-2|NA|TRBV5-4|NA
TGTGCCAGCAGCTCGGGCGGGGTAGCCTATGGCTACACCTTC
CASSSGGVAYGYTF
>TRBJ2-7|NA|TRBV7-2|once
TGTGCCAGCAGCCACAACGAGGGGGTTATGCGGAACGAGCAGTACTTC
CASSHNEGVMRNEQYF
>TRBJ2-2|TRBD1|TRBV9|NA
TGTGCCAGCAGCGTAGGAGGGACAGCCACGAACACCGGGGAGCTGTTTTTT
CASSVGGTATNTGELFF
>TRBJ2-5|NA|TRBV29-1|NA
TGCAGCGCCTTCACCAACAGGGAAGAGACCCAGTACTTC
CSAFTNREETQYF
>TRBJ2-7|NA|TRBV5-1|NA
TGCGCCAGCAGCTTGGACAGGGACGAGCAGTACTTC
CASSLDRDEQYF
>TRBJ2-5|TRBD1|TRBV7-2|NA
TGTGCCAGCAGCCCCGACAGGGCGAGCGAGACCCAGTACTTC
CASSPDRASETQYF
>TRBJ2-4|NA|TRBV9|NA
TGTGCCAGCAGCGTACGGGGGTTAGCCAAAAACATTCAGTACTTC
CASSVRGLAKNIQYF
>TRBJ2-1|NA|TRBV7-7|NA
TGTGCCAGCAGCAAATCACCGAGCTCCTACAATGAGCAGTTCTTC
CASSKSPSSYNEQFF
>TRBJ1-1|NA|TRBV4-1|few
TGCGCCAGCAGCCACGTGGGGAGCGCTGAAGCTTTCTTT
CASSHVGSAEAFF
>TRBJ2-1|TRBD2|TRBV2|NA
TGTGCCAGCAGTGGACTAGCGGGGGGGCTATACAATGAGCAGTTCTTC
CASSGLAGGLYNEQFF
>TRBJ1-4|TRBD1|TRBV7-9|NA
TGTGCCACCATAAGGACAGGGGAGAATGAAAAACTGTTTTTT
CATIRTGENEKLFF
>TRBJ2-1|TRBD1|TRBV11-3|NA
TGTGCCAGCAGCCAATCAAGGGGGCAACCCTACAATGAGCAGTTCTTC
CASSQSRGQPYNEQFF
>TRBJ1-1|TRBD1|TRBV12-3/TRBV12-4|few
TGTGCCAGCAGTTTGGACAGGGGGACTGAAGCTTTCTTT
CASSLDRGTEAFF
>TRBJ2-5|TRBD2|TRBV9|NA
TGTGCCAGCAGCGTCTCAGCGGGGGGGCCAAAAGAGACCCAGTACTTC
CASSVSAGGPKETQYF
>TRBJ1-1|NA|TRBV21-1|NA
TGTGCCAGCAGGAAAGCCTATGGGGGCAACCCATACCAGAACACTGAAGCTTTCTTT
CASRKAYGGNPYQNTEAFF
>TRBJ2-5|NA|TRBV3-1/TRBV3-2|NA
TGTGCCAGCAGCCAAGGGGGTGGAGCGGGCCATCTAGGGGAGACCCAGTACTTC
CASSQGGGAGHLGETQYF
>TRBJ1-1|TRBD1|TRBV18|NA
TGTGCCAGCTCACCGTCCGGGACAGGGTATGGTGGTGAAGCTTTCTTT
CASSPSGTGYGGEAFF
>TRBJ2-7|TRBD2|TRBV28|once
TGTGCCAGCAGGGGCGGGGGATCGACCTACGAGCAGTACTTC
CASRGGGSTYEQYF
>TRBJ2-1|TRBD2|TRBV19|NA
TGTGCCAGTAGTACTAGCGGGGGCTACAATGAGCAGTTCTTC
CASSTSGGYNEQFF
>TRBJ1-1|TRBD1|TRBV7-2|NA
TGTGCCAGCAGCTCCTGGAACAGGGGATTGAACACTGAAGCTTTCTTT
CASSSWNRGLNTEAFF
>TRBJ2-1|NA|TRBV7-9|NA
TGTGCCAGCAGCCAAGGGGGTGAGCAGTTCTTC
CASSQGGEQFF
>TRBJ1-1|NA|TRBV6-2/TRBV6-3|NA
TGTGCCAGCAGTTATCCAGGTGAAGCTTTCTTT
CASSYPGEAFF
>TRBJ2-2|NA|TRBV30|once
TGTGCCTGGCGGGGGGCAGGAGCTAGCCGGGGCACCGGGGAGCTGTTTTTT
CAWRGAGASRGTGELFF
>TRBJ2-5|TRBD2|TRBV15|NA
TGTGCCACCAGCAGAGCAGCGGGGTCCGGGGAGACCCAGTACTTC
CATSRAAGSGETQYF
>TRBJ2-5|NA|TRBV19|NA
TGTGCCACATCCGGCGGCAGGGCAGAGACCCAGTACTTC
CATSGGRAETQYF
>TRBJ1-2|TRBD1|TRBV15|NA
TGTGCCACCAGCATAGAGTGGGGGACAGGAGATGGCTACACCTTC
CATSIEWGTGDGYTF
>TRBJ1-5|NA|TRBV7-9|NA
TGTGCCAGCAGCCTAGTGGGAACCGGGGGGCTTTCGGGCAATCAGCCCCAGCATTTT
CASSLVGTGGLSGNQPQHF
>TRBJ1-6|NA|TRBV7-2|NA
TGTGCCAGCAGCCCGGCGAGGGATGGCTCACCCCTCCACTTT
CASSPARDGSPLHF
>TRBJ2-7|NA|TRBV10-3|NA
TGTGCCATCAGTGAGACAGTACCCTACGAGCAGTACTTC
CAISETVPYEQYF
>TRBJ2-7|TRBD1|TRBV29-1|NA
TGCAGCGCCGGGACAGGGCGTTACGAGCAGTACTTC
CSAGTGRYEQYF
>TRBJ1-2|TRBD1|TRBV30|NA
TGTGCCTGGAGGGAGGACAGGGGCTCTGGCTACACCTTC
CAWREDRGSGYTF
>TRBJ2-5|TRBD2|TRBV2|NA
TGTGCCAGCAGTGGACTAGCGGGGGGGCGCCAAGAGACCCAGTACTTC
CASSGLAGGRQETQYF
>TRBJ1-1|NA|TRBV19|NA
TGTGCCAGTAGTCCCGCAGGGGTGACTGAAGCTTTCTTT
CASSPAGVTEAFF
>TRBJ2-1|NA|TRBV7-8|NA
TGTGCCAGCAGCCTCGACAGGGCCGGGGGTGAGCAGTTCTTC
CASSLDRAGGEQFF
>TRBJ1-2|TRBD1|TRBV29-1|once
TGCAGCGCAGGACAGGGGGCAAACTATGGCTACACCTTC
CSAGQGANYGYTF
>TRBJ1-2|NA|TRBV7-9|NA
TGTGCCTCCGGGCAGGGCGTTGGCTACACCTTC
CASGQGVGYTF
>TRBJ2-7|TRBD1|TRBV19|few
TGTGCCAGTAGTATAGATTCGACAGGGGTAGGATACGAGCAGTACTTC
CASSIDSTGVGYEQYF
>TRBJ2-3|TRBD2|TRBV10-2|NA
TGCGCCAGCGATCGAAGTACGGGGGGGGCCTCAGATACGCAGTATTTT
CASDRSTGGASDTQYF
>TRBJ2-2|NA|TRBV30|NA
TGTGCCTGGAGTCAGGGCAGTTTATTCACCGGGGAGCTGTTTTTT
CAWSQGSLFTGELFF
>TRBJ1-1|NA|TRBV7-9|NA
TGTGCCAGCAGCTTACGGGGGAGCACTGAAGCTTTCTTT
CASSLRGSTEAFF
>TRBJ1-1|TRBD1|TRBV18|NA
TGTGCCAGCTCACAGGGGACAGGGGTGAACACTGAAGCTTTCTTT
CASSQGTGVNTEAFF
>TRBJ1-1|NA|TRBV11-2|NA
TGTGCCAGCAGCTTAAACCTTGAGGTGGGAGCTTTCTTT
CASSLNLEVGAFF
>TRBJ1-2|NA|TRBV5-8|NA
TGTGCCAGCAGCTTGGGGGCCAACTATGGCTACACCTTC
CASSLGANYGYTF
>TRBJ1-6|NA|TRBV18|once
TGTGCCAGCTCCCCTATACGGAATTCACCCCTCCACTTT
CASSPIRNSPLHF